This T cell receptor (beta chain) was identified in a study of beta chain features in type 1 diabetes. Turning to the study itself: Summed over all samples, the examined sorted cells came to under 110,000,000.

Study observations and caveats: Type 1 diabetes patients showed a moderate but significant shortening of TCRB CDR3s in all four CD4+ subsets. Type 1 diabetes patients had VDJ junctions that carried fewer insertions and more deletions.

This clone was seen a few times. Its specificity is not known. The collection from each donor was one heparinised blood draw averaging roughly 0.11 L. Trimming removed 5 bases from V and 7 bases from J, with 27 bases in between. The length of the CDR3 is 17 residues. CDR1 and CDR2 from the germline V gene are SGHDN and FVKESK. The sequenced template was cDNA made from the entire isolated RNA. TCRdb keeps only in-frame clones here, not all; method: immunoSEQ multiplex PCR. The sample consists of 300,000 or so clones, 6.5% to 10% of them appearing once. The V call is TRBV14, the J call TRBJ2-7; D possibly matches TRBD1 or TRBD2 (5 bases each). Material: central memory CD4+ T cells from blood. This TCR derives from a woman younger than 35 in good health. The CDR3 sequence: CASSRRYEGRRPGEQYF. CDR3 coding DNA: TGTGCCAGCAGCAGGCGATACGAGGGGCGGAGGCCTGGTGAGCAGTACTTC.